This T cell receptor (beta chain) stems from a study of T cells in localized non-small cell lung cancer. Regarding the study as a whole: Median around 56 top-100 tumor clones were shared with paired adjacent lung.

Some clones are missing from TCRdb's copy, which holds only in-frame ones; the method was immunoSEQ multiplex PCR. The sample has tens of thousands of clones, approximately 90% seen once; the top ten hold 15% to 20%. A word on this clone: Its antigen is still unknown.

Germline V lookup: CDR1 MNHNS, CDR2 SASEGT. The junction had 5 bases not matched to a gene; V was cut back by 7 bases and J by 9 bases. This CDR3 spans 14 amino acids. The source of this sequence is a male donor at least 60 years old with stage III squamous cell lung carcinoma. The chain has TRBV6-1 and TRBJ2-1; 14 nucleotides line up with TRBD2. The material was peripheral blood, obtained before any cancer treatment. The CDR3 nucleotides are TGTGCCAGCAAGACTAGCGGGGGGGCCAGTGAGCAGTTCTTC. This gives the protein CASKTSGGASEQFF.